Listed here are 10 T cell receptor beta chains from one sample, sequenced in a study of T cells in Graves' hyperthyroidism and ophthalmopathy. TCR beta CDR3 sequences were amplified from RNA transcripts. A set of HTBI primers served as the primers for a first-round RT-PCR of the TCR CDR3. From the multiplex PCR reads, TCRdb called clonotypes with MiXCR, one entry per CDR3 protein. The data hold fewer than 650,000 distinct CDR3 sequences, with roughly 15% observed a single time. The sequencing sample was made of blood. The receptors were sampled from a woman aged 40 to 50 with Graves' ophthalmopathy.

The table lists this clonotype with a few counts. V usage is TRBV4-1 and J usage is TRBJ1-5; tentative D call: TRBD1 (5 bases). Trimming cost V 5 bases and J 7 bases, with 12 bases left between them. CDR3 length: 13 residues. The germline gives CDR1 MGHRA, CDR2 YSYEKL. In nucleotides, the CDR3 is TGCGCCAGCAGCGGGGAGAGGGACCAGCCCCAGCATTTT. It specifies CASSGERDQPQHF.

The genes are TRBV4-3 and TRBJ1-1; a weak D match, TRBD1 (6 bases). Between the trimmed V and J ends, which lost 2 bases and 4 bases, there was a span of 11 bases. The germline gives CDR1 LGHNA, CDR2 YSLEER. CDR3 size: 14 residues. The CDR3 loop reads CASSQSTGLTEAFF. CDR3 in DNA: TGCGCCAGCAGCCAATCCACAGGGCTCACTGAAGCTTTCTTT.

This clonotype showed up many times. The J gene is TRBJ1-2, the V gene TRBV2, with D tentatively TRBD1 (5 bases). The V end was cut by 2 bases, the J end by 4 bases, with 14 bases between. Looked up from germline, CDR1 is SNHLY and CDR2 is FYNNEI. The CDR3 has 15 amino acids. DNA of the CDR3: TGTGCCAGCAGTGAATCCCAGGGCCAGGGCTATGGCTACACCTTC. It encodes CASSESQGQGYGYTF.

This clonotype was detected many times. The CDR3: CASKLSNQPQHF. CDR3 bases: TGTGCCAGCAAACTTAGCAATCAGCCCCAGCATTTT. V is TRBV6-2 or TRBV6-3 and J is TRBJ1-5; D is uncertain. The CDR3 spans 12 residues. Germline V CDR1 and CDR2: MNHEY, SVGEGT. V lost 7 bases to trimming and J lost 0 bases, with 4 bases between them.

This clonotype has a handful of counts. This chain links TRBV4-3 with TRBJ2-5; no definite D call. V lost 1 base and J lost 4, with 7 bases in between. This CDR3 region has 13 residues. Germline V gene lookup returns CDR1 LGHNA and CDR2 YSLEER. In nucleotides, the CDR3 is TGCGCCAGCAGCCAAGCGTCAGGAGAGACCCAGTACTTC. Translation: CASSQASGETQYF.

This clonotype was picked up many times. A much larger clone differs from this one at a single base, so this may be a read error. In DNA, the CDR3 is TGTGCCAGCAGTTACTCCGGGAGGTATGGCTACACCTTC. This gives the protein CASSYSGRYGYTF. The chain combines TRBV6-2 or TRBV6-3 with TRBJ1-2; no clear D gene. Germline CDR1 MNHEY, CDR2 SVGEGT. V dropped 0 bases and J dropped 5 bases, with 7 bases sitting between them. The CDR3 has 13 amino acids.

This clonotype has at least ten counts. The chain uses TRBV20-1 and TRBJ1-1; D gene ambiguous. The CDR3 totals 12 residues. V lost 6 bases and J 3 bases, leaving 11 bases between the germline ends. Germline CDR1 is DFQATT and CDR2 is SNEGSKA (reference sequence). The CDR3 DNA reads as TGCAGTGCCGGAAATGGCGACACTGAAGCTTTCTTT. It codes for CSAGNGDTEAFF.

This clonotype has just one count. The rearrangement uses TRBV27 and TRBJ2-7, with 7 nucleotides matching TRBD1. After removal of 2 bases from V and 5 bases from J, the junction contained 9 bases not matched to a gene. Germline values: CDR1 MNHEY, CDR2 SMNVEV (reference sequence). The CDR3 consists of 15 residues. The CDR3 nucleotides are TGTGCCAGCAGTTTAGGGTCAGGGGGTATCGACGAGCAGTACTTC. This codes for CASSLGSGGIDEQYF.

This clonotype was seen repeatedly, ten times or more. V usage is TRBV28 and J usage is TRBJ1-2; D gene uncertain. This CDR3 is 17 amino acids long. From germline, CDR1 is MDHEN and CDR2 SYDVKM. Between the trimmed V and J ends, which lost 4 bases and 0 bases, there was a span of 18 bases. Here the CDR3 DNA reads TGTGCCAGCAGTTCCCCTCGTACACGGGCTGCTAACTATGGCTACACCTTC. The encoded protein is CASSSPRTRAANYGYTF.

The table lists this clonotype with many counts. V gene TRBV7-2 combines with J gene TRBJ1-2, with 7 bases matching TRBD1. V lost 5 bases, J lost 1 base, and 7 bases stayed unmatched. This CDR3 contains 15 residues. The V gene's germline CDR1 is SGHTA and CDR2 FQGNSA. CDR3 sequence (DNA): TGTGCCAGCAGCCCCAGGGACAGCTATAACTATGGCTACACCTTC. Its translation is CASSPRDSYNYGYTF.